The 28 T cell receptor beta chains below all came from one sample that was sequenced in a study of T-cell memory formation after mild COVID-19. TCRdb re-derived calls from the 5' RACE reads in MiXCR, one entry per CDR3 protein. The data hold hundreds of thousands of distinct CDR3 sequences, with about a fifth observed a single time. The sequencing sample was made of PBMCs or a T cell subset sorted from them (not recorded which). The receptors come from an adult woman who had mild COVID-19 (a few samples of this study predate the infection). Cell type and time point are not known.

This clonotype has just a few counts. The chain joins TRBV6-5 to TRBJ2-3; 14 positions agree with TRBD2. The CDR3 contains 17 residues. The V segment lost 0 bases and the J segment 5 bases; nucleotides outside the gene matches: 4. The V gene's germline CDR1 is MNHEY and CDR2 SVGAGI. This CDR3 reads CASSYSGLAGAGDTQYF. The DNA for the CDR3 is TGTGCCAGCAGTTACTCGGGACTAGCGGGAGCAGGAGATACGCAGTATTTT.

The chain recombines TRBV4-1 with TRBJ2-1, with 8 bases that match TRBD2. CDR3 size: 13 residues. V was pared by 3 bases and J by 8 bases, with 3 bases of the junction left unmatched. CDR1 and CDR2 (germline): MGHRA, YSYEKL. The CDR3 DNA is TGCGCCAGCAGCCACCGCGGGGGGTATGAGCAGTTCTTC. Its protein product is CASSHRGGYEQFF.

The CDR3 bases are TGTGCCACCAGTGATTTGCGTGCGGGTCAAGAGACCCAGTACTTC. As protein: CATSDLRAGQETQYF. The J gene is TRBJ2-5, the V gene TRBV24-1; a possible D gene is TRBD2 (5 bases). Trimming took 0 bases from V and 2 from J, leaving 9 bases between them. Germline CDR1 KGHDR, CDR2 SFDVKD. The CDR3 has 15 amino acids.

The chain recombines TRBV7-8 with TRBJ2-7, with 11 bases fitting TRBD2. With V trimmed by 5 bases and J by 0 bases, 12 bases remained unmatched. Germline CDR1 and CDR2: SGHVS and FQNEAQ. CDR3 length: 18 amino acids. The CDR3 DNA is TGTGCCAGCAGCCCCCTCCTGGGACTAGCGGATAGCTCCTACGAGCAGTACTTC. Its protein is CASSPLLGLADSSYEQYF.

The chain couples TRBV24-1 to TRBJ1-2; 7 bases map to TRBD1. CDR1 and CDR2 from the germline V gene are KGHDR and SFDVKD. CDR3 size: 15 residues. V dropped 3 bases and J dropped 1; count of bases not matched to a gene: 4. The CDR3 region is CATSDPGQDNYGYTF. DNA for the CDR3: TGTGCCACCAGTGATCCTGGACAGGATAACTATGGCTACACCTTC.

This clonotype has only a few counts. V gene TRBV5-1 combines with J gene TRBJ1-1, with D maybe TRBD1 (5 bases). V lost 4 bases and J 0 bases, leaving 13 bases between the germline ends. This CDR3 has 15 residues. Germline CDR1 SGHRS, CDR2 YFSETQ. The CDR3 region is CASSRMGDLNTEAFF. The CDR3 DNA reads TGCGCCAGCAGCCGGATGGGGGACCTGAACACTGAAGCTTTCTTT.

The V and J genes are TRBV11-2 and TRBJ2-1; D is undetermined. CDR3 length: 13 amino acids. The germline V gene has CDR1 SGHAT and CDR2 FQNNGV. V dropped 3 bases and J dropped 3 bases, with 6 bases sitting between them. CDR3 residues: CASSFAIYNEQFF. CDR3 bases: TGTGCCAGCAGCTTCGCGATCTACAATGAGCAGTTCTTC.

This clonotype was found a few times. The chain carries TRBV7-9 and TRBJ2-7; 9 bases agree with TRBD1. J was trimmed by 5 bases and V by 1 base; bases with no gene match: 6. Germline lookup yields CDR1 SEHNR and CDR2 FQNEAQ (reference sequence). This CDR3 is built from 15 residues. CDR3 bases: TGTGCCAGCAGCTTAGTTGGTACAGGGGGCAACGAGCAGTACTTC. It encodes CASSLVGTGGNEQYF.

The chain is built from TRBV29-1 and TRBJ1-1; D ambiguous. The V end was cut by 0 bases, the J end by 5 bases, with 19 bases between. Germline CDR1 and CDR2: SQVTM and ANQGSEA. The length of the CDR3 is 16 residues. The CDR3 here is CSVEDSLRAGPTEAFF. As DNA, the CDR3 is TGCAGCGTTGAAGATTCGTTAAGGGCAGGACCAACTGAAGCTTTCTTT.

There are many counts of this clonotype. V is TRBV9 and J is TRBJ2-1; D perhaps matches TRBD1 (6 bases). V was shortened by 2 bases and J by 4 bases, with 13 bases between the two germline ends. This CDR3 has 15 residues. CDR1 is SGDLS, CDR2 YYNGEE, per germline. CDR3 loop: CASSVQGSDYNEQFF. CDR3 coding DNA: TGTGCCAGCAGCGTGCAGGGGTCGGATTACAATGAGCAGTTCTTC.

V gene TRBV6-5 combines with J gene TRBJ1-1; perhaps TRBD1 as D (5 bases). V was trimmed by 2 bases and J by 5 bases, leaving 9 bases between them. The germline CDR1 and CDR2 sequences are MNHEY and SVGAGI. The CDR3 length is 13 residues. Here the CDR3 reads CASSYRGHTEAFF. The CDR3 coding sequence is TGTGCCAGCAGTTACAGGGGCCATACTGAAGCTTTCTTT.

The CDR3 sequence: CASRRVEVHEAFF. For the CDR3, the DNA is TGCGCCAGCAGACGGGTGGAAGTCCATGAAGCTTTCTTT. The chain joins TRBV5-1 to TRBJ1-1; unclear D gene. The V end was cut by 5 bases, the J end by 7 bases, with 15 bases between. The CDR3 has 13 residues. Per germline, CDR1 SGHRS and CDR2 YFSETQ.

This rearrangement joins TRBV7-6 to TRBJ1-1; D remains unclear. Germline V gene data show CDR1 as SGHVS and CDR2 as FNYEAQ. The CDR3 runs to 13 residues. The V end was cut by 5 bases, the J end by 10 bases, with 17 bases between. CDR3 DNA sequence: TGTGCCAGCAGCAATGAGAGGGAGTCCACAGCTTTCTTT. Translation gives CASSNERESTAFF.

This chain uses TRBV4-1 with TRBJ2-7, with D perhaps TRBD1 (7 bases). Germline loops: CDR1 MGHRA, CDR2 YSYEKL. Trimming shortened V by 4 bases and J by 3 bases, and 19 bases separated the two germline ends. CDR3 length: 16 amino acids. The CDR3 reads CASSPTGLGGIYEQYF. DNA of the CDR3: TGCGCCAGCAGCCCGACAGGGCTCGGGGGAATCTACGAGCAGTACTTC.

This chain links TRBV12-3 or TRBV12-4 with TRBJ1-4; 8 positions agree with TRBD1. Unmatched junction bases numbered 5, after V lost 7 bases and J lost 7 bases. The CDR3 contains 13 residues. The CDR3 DNA reads TGTGCCAGCAACGGACAGGGAATTGAAAAACTGTTTTTT. It translates to CASNGQGIEKLFF.

This clonotype was seen only a few times. The chain is built from TRBV5-1 and TRBJ2-5; D not resolved. Germline V gene data show CDR1 as SGHRS and CDR2 as YFSETQ. CDR3 length equals 15 residues. Trimming cost V 0 bases and J 2 bases, with 11 bases left between them. Here the CDR3 DNA reads TGCGCCAGCAGCTTGGCCCCGGAGACACAAGAGACCCAGTACTTC. Its translation: CASSLAPETQETQYF.

This clonotype was detected a few times. The chain has TRBV10-3 and TRBJ2-5; D unresolved. The V end lost 5 bases, the J end lost 0 bases, and 4 bases lay between the germline ends. This CDR3 has 12 amino acids. From germline, CDR1 is ENHRY and CDR2 SYGVKD. DNA for the CDR3: TGTGCCATCAGTATGTACCAAGAGACCCAGTACTTC. It encodes CAISMYQETQYF.

The CDR3: CATGGTGSPNEQYF. CDR3 nucleotide sequence: TGTGCCACGGGAGGGACAGGCAGCCCCAACGAGCAGTACTTC. V is TRBV24-1 and J is TRBJ2-7; perhaps TRBD1 as D (8 bases). V shed 10 bases and J shed 5 bases, with 20 bases lying between them. The CDR3 is 14 residues long. CDR1 and CDR2 (germline): KGHDR, SFDVKD.

The rearrangement joins TRBV20-1 to TRBJ1-1; no firm D call. The CDR3 runs to 12 residues. From germline, CDR1 is DFQATT and CDR2 SNEGSKA (reference sequence). Written as DNA, the CDR3 is TGCAGCGGCTTGGAGTCGAACACTGAAGCTTTCTTT. Translation gives CSGLESNTEAFF.

The V call is TRBV14, the J call TRBJ2-5, with D possibly matching TRBD1 (5 bases). Germline lookup yields CDR1 SGHDN and CDR2 FVKESK. CDR3 length equals 13 residues. Trimming took off 5 bases at V and 7 bases at J, with 14 bases between the two ends. The DNA of the CDR3 is TGTGCCAGCAGCTTCGAGGACATACGGACCCAGTACTTC. It specifies CASSFEDIRTQYF.

CDR3 sequence reads: CATSDNPRDRGNYGYTF. CDR3 coding DNA: TGTGCCACCAGTGATAATCCCCGGGACAGGGGGAACTATGGCTACACCTTC. The J gene is TRBJ1-2, the V gene TRBV24-1; 11 bases fit TRBD1. There are 17 residues in the CDR3. V gave up 3 bases and J gave up 2 bases; unmatched junction bases: 7. CDR1 KGHDR and CDR2 SFDVKD come from the germline V gene.

In its sample, this clonotype was seen many times. This chain links TRBV7-6 with TRBJ2-7; D gene uncertain. CDR1 is SGHVS, CDR2 FNYEAQ, per germline. This CDR3 is 12 amino acids long. V lost 6 bases and J lost 0, with 6 bases in between. CDR3 sequence reads: CASSSSSYEQYF. Here the CDR3 DNA reads TGTGCCAGCAGTTCGAGCTCCTACGAGCAGTACTTC.

In its sample, this clonotype was seen a few times. V gene TRBV10-3 combines with J gene TRBJ2-5; the D is unclear. V lost 2 bases to trimming and J lost 5 bases, with 6 bases between them. The CDR3 length is 12 residues. CDR1 and CDR2 (germline): ENHRY, SYGVKD. The CDR3 bases are TGTGCCATCAGTGAGCCCAGGGAGACCCAGTACTTC. Translated: CAISEPRETQYF.

This clonotype was detected a few times. The gene calls are TRBV5-1 and TRBJ2-5; the D gene could be TRBD1 or TRBD2 (5 bases each). The ends were cut back, 2 bases at V and 2 bases at J, with 16 bases in the middle. Germline V CDR1 and CDR2: SGHRS, YFSETQ. CDR3 length equals 16 residues. CDR3 coding DNA: TGCGCCAGCAGCTTCTCGACTGGTTGGGGGCAAGAGACCCAGTACTTC. This translates into CASSFSTGWGQETQYF.

The CDR3, as DNA: TGCAGTGCTAGGGGGGCCCTGGACAGGGAAGATACGCAGTATTTT. Amino acid sequence: CSARGALDREDTQYF. The chain uses TRBV20-1 and TRBJ2-3; 8 bases align to TRBD1. V was clipped by 3 bases and J by 5 bases; unmatched bases: 10. The CDR3 is 15 amino acids. Germline V gene data show CDR1 as DFQATT and CDR2 as SNEGSKA (reference sequence).

This clonotype was counted between two and nine times. The chain uses TRBV7-2 and TRBJ1-2; maybe TRBD1 (5 bases). With 5 bases removed from V and 8 bases from J, the gap between germline ends came to 21 bases. The CDR3 consists of 15 residues. Looked up from germline, CDR1 is SGHTA and CDR2 is FQGNSA. DNA for the CDR3: TGTGCCAGCAGCAACGCTTTGGGGAGAGCAGGGGGCTACACCTTC. It translates to CASSNALGRAGGYTF.

The sample holds a few counts of this clonotype. The V gene is TRBV7-6, the J gene TRBJ2-2; TRBD2 aligns across 9 bases. Germline-derived CDR1 and CDR2 are SGHVS and FNYEAQ. The trim removed 2 bases at V and 7 bases at J, leaving 5 bases unmatched. This CDR3 is 15 amino acids long. The CDR3 here is CASSLLAGVSGELFF. The CDR3 DNA reads TGTGCCAGCAGCTTATTAGCGGGAGTCAGCGGGGAGCTGTTTTTT.

This clonotype was seen more than once but under ten times. The chain employs TRBV6-5 and TRBJ2-5; D not resolved. This CDR3 spans 15 amino acids. The germline V gene has CDR1 MNHEY and CDR2 SVGAGI. V was pared by 5 bases and J by 5 bases, with 18 bases between. The CDR3 here is CASSDGPGPVETQYF. The DNA for the CDR3 is TGTGCCAGCAGTGACGGTCCCGGGCCAGTGGAGACCCAGTACTTC.